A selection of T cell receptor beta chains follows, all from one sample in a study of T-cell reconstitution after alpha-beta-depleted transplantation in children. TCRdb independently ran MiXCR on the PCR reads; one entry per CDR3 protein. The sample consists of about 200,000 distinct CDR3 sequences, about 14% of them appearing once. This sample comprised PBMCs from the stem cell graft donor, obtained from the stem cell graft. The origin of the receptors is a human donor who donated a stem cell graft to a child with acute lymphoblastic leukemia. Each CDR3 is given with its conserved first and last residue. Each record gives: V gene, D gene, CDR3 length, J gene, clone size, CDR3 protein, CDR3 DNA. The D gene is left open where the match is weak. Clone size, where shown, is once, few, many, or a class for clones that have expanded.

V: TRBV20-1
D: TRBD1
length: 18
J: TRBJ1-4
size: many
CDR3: CSARVWGQGVSGGEKLFF
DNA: TGCAGTGCTAGAGTATGGGGACAGGGGGTTTCGGGCGGTGAAAAACTGTTTTTT

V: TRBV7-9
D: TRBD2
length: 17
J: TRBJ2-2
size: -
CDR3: CASSLTSGRINTGELFF
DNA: TGTGCCAGCAGCCTGACTAGCGGGAGGATCAACACCGGGGAGCTGTTTTTT

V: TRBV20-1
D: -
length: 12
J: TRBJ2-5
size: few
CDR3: CSAIKSQETQYF
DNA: TGCAGTGCTATAAAATCCCAAGAGACCCAGTACTTC

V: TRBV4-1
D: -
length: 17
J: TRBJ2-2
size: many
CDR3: CASSPLGPGKRTGELFF
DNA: TGCGCCAGCAGCCCTTTAGGACCCGGGAAGAGAACCGGGGAGCTGTTTTTT

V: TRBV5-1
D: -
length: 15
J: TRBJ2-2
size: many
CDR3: CASSLTRVNTGELFF
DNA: TGCGCCAGCAGCTTAACCAGGGTAAACACCGGGGAGCTGTTTTTT

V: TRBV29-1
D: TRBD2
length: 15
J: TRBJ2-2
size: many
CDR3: CSVGGESGDTGELFF
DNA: TGCAGCGTCGGGGGGGAGAGCGGCGACACCGGGGAGCTGTTTTTT

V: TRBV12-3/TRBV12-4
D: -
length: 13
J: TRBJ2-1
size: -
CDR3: CASSLAVVNEQFF
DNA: TGTGCCAGCAGTTTAGCGGTGGTCAATGAGCAGTTCTTC

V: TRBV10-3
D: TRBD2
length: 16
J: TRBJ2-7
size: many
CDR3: CAISESGSGKSYEQYF
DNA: TGTGCCATCAGTGAGTCGGGTAGCGGGAAATCCTACGAGCAGTACTTC

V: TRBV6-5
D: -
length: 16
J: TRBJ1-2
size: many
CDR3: CASSYRTASSNYGYTF
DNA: TGTGCCAGCAGTTACAGGACAGCAAGCTCTAACTATGGCTACACCTTC

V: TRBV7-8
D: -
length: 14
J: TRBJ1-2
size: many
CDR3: CASSLIGDGYGYTF
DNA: TGTGCCAGCAGCTTAATCGGGGATGGCTATGGCTACACCTTC

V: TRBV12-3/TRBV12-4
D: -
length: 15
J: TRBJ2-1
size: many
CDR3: CASSLEASSYNEQFF
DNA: TGTGCCAGCAGTTTAGAGGCTAGCTCCTACAATGAGCAGTTCTTC

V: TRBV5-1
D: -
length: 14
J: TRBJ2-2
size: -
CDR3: CASTLVLSTGELFF
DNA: TGCGCCAGCACTCTAGTATTATCCACCGGGGAGCTGTTTTTT

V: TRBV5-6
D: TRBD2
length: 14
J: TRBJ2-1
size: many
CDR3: CASSYLAGEPEQFF
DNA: TGTGCCAGCAGCTACCTAGCGGGAGAACCTGAGCAGTTCTTC

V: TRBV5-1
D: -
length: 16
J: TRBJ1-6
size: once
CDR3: CASSTGTSGGGSPLQF
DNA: TGCGCCAGCAGCACGGGGACTTCTGGAGGAGGGTCACCCCTCCAATTT

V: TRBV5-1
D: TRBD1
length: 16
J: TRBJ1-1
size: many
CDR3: CASTKTGDKVNTEAFF
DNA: TGCGCCAGCACCAAGACAGGGGATAAGGTGAACACTGAAGCTTTCTTT

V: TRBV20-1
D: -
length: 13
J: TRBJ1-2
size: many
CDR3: CSAITKGTGGYTF
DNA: TGCAGTGCAATTACAAAGGGCACCGGCGGCTACACCTTC

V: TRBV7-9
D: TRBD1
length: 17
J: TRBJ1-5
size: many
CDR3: CASSLGTGGFSNQPQHF
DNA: TGTGCCAGCAGCTTAGGGACAGGGGGCTTCAGCAATCAGCCCCAGCATTTT

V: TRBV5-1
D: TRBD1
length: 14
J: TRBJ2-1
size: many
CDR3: CASSTGTDYNEQFF
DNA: TGCGCCAGCAGTACCGGGACAGACTACAATGAGCAGTTCTTC

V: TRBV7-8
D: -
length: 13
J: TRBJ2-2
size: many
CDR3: CASSFKNTGELFF
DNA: TGTGCCAGCAGCTTTAAGAACACCGGGGAGCTGTTTTTT

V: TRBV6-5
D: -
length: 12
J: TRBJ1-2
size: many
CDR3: CASSSQPRGYTF
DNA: TGTGCCAGCAGCAGTCAACCTAGGGGCTACACCTTC

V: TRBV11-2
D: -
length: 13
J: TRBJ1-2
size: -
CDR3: CASSLRERYGYTF
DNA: TGTGCCAGCAGCTTAAGGGAGAGATATGGCTACACCTTC

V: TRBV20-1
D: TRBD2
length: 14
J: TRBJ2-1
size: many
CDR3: CSAQLAGTYNEQFF
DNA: TGCAGTGCGCAACTAGCGGGGACCTACAATGAGCAGTTCTTC

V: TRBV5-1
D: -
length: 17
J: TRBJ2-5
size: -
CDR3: CASSLSGELVGKETQYF
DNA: TGCGCCAGCAGCTTGTCGGGAGAGCTCGTGGGGAAAGAGACCCAGTACTTC

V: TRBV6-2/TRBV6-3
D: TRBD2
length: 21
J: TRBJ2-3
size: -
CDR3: CASSPEIAGGPVATPTDTQYF
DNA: TGTGCCAGCAGTCCGGAGATAGCGGGAGGGCCGGTAGCGACCCCGACAGATACGCAGTATTTT

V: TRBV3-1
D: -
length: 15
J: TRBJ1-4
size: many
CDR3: CASSREGYIREKLFF
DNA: TGTGCCAGCAGCCGAGAGGGGTACATTAGGGAAAAACTGTTTTTT

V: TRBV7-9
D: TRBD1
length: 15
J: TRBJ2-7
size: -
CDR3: CASSARGQIAYEQYF
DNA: TGTGCCAGCAGCGCGAGGGGACAGATCGCCTACGAGCAGTACTTC

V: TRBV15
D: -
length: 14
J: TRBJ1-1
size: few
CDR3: CATSRAKSDTEAFF
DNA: TGTGCCACCAGCAGAGCGAAGTCCGACACTGAAGCTTTCTTT

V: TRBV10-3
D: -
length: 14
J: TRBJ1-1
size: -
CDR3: CAISEPESNTEAFF
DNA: TGTGCCATCAGTGAACCGGAATCGAACACTGAAGCTTTCTTT

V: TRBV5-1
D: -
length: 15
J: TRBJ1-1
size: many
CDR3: CASSSVAAVNTEAFF
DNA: TGCGCCAGCAGCTCTGTCGCGGCAGTGAACACTGAAGCTTTCTTT

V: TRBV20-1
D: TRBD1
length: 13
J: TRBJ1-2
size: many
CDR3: CSADAGTGGGYTF
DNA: TGCAGTGCTGATGCCGGGACAGGGGGCGGCTACACCTTC

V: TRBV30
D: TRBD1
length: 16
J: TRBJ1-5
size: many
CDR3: CAWTKGTEYSNQPQHF
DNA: TGTGCCTGGACAAAGGGGACAGAGTATAGCAATCAGCCCCAGCATTTT

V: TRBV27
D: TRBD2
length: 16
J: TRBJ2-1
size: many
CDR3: CASSLIGTSGIYEQFF
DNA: TGTGCCAGCAGTTTAATAGGGACTAGCGGGATCTATGAGCAGTTCTTC

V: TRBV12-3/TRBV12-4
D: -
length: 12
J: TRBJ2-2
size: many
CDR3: CACSGNTGELFF
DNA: TGTGCCTGCAGTGGGAACACCGGGGAGCTGTTTTTT

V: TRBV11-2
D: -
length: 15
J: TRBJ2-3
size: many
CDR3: CASSLAGEGTDTQYF
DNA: TGTGCCAGCAGCTTAGCGGGAGAAGGTACAGATACGCAGTATTTT

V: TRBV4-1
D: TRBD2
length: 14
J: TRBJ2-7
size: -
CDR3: CASSHSGRAYEQYF
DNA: TGCGCCAGCAGCCATAGCGGGAGGGCCTACGAGCAGTACTTC

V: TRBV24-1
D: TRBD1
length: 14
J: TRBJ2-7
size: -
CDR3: CANSPRDSSYEQYF
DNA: TGTGCCAATTCCCCAAGGGACAGCTCCTACGAGCAGTACTTC

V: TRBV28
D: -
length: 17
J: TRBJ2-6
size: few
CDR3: CASSFIGARTGANVLTF
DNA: TGTGCCAGCAGTTTTATAGGTGCTAGGACCGGGGCCAACGTCCTGACTTTC

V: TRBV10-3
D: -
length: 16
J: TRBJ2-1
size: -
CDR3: CAISESLSSSYNEQFF
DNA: TGTGCCATCAGTGAGTCGCTGTCTAGCTCCTACAATGAGCAGTTCTTC

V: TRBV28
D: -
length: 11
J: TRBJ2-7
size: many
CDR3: CASTLGYEQYF
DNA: TGTGCCAGCACCCTCGGGTACGAGCAGTACTTC

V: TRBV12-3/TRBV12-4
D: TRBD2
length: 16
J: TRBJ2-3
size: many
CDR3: CASSLIAGGPGDTQYF
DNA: TGTGCCAGCAGTTTAATAGCGGGAGGGCCGGGAGATACGCAGTATTTT

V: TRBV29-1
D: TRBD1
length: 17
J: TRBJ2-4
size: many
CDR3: CSVDFLGYRGTKNIQYF
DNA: TGCAGCGTTGATTTTCTAGGGTACAGGGGGACCAAAAACATTCAGTACTTC

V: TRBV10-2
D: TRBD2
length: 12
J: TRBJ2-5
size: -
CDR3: CASSAGVETQYF
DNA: TGCGCCAGCTCAGCGGGAGTAGAGACCCAGTACTTC

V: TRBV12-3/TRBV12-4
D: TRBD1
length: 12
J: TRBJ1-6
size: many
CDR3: CASSTGVSPLHF
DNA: TGTGCCAGCAGCACAGGGGTTTCACCCCTCCACTTT

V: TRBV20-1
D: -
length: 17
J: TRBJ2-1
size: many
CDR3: CSARAQPRSRLYNEQFF
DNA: TGCAGTGCTAGAGCACAACCTCGGTCAAGACTCTACAATGAGCAGTTCTTC

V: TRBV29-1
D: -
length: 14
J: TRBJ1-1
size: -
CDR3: CSVSGSRLITEAFF
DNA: TGCAGCGTTTCGGGAAGTAGACTGATTACTGAAGCTTTCTTT

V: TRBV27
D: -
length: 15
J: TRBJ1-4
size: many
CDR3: CASSSIGQADGKLFF
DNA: TGTGCCAGCAGTTCTATCGGGCAGGCGGATGGAAAACTGTTTTTT

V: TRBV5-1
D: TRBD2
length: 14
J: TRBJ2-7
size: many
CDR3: CASSLEGGPAEQYF
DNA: TGCGCCAGCAGCTTGGAGGGAGGGCCGGCCGAGCAGTACTTC

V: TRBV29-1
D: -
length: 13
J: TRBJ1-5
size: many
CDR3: CSVADGINQPQHF
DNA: TGCAGCGTTGCGGACGGGATAAATCAGCCCCAGCATTTT

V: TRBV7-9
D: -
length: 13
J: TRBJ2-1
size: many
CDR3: CASSSLQFNEQFF
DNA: TGTGCCAGCAGCTCGCTACAGTTCAATGAGCAGTTCTTC